One and the same sample provided the 9 T cell receptor beta chains below, sequenced in a study of metastatic and nonmetastatic thyroid tumors. There were no patients who had received any treatment before thyroid surgery. TCRdb re-clonotyped the PCR reads through MiXCR. The sample records about 92,000 clones, 14% to 15% being singletons. The sample taken for sequencing was blood. The receptors come from a female donor with papillary thyroid cancer or a benign thyroid nodule (not recorded which). Some clones in this sample may be carry-over from other donors' samples.

The chain couples TRBV9 to TRBJ2-2; D remains unclear. This CDR3 region has 17 residues. V was shortened by 0 bases and J by 5 bases, with 17 bases between the two germline ends. Per germline, CDR1 SGDLS and CDR2 YYNGEE. CDR3 loop: CASSVGVQAARTGELFF. CDR3 coding DNA: TGTGCCAGCAGCGTAGGAGTCCAGGCGGCACGGACCGGGGAGCTGTTTTTT.

In regard to this clone: A clone one base away is much larger, so this may be a read error. This CDR3 is also generated by other DNA sequences in the sample. The CDR3 DNA sequence: TGCAGTGCTAGCGGGGGGCAAGAGACACAGTACTTC. Encoded protein: CSASGGQETQYF. The chain employs TRBV20-1 and TRBJ2-5; perhaps TRBD2 as D (7 bases). CDR3 length equals 12 residues. Germline values: CDR1 DFQATT, CDR2 SNEGSKA (reference sequence).

This clone was counted ten times or more. The chain has TRBV12-3 or TRBV12-4 and TRBJ1-5, with TRBD1 matching 7 bases. J was trimmed by 7 bases and V by 1 base; bases with no gene match: 4. CDR3 length: 14 residues. In nucleotides, the CDR3 is TGTGCCAGCAGTTTAGTTGACAGGGACCAGCCCCAGCATTTT. Residues: CASSLVDRDQPQHF.

This clone occurred many times. This chain connects TRBV7-9 to TRBJ2-7; D is possibly TRBD2 (6 bases). The ends were cut back, 5 bases at V and 5 bases at J, with 10 bases in the middle. The CDR3 has 12 residues. From germline, CDR1 is SEHNR and CDR2 FQNEAQ (reference sequence). CDR3: CASSPGGNEQYF. DNA of the CDR3: TGTGCCAGCAGCCCTGGGGGGAACGAGCAGTACTTC.

There are many counts of this clone. The chain is built from TRBV7-2 and TRBJ2-1; D is unresolved. Looked up from germline, CDR1 is SGHTA and CDR2 is FQGNSA. There are 11 residues in the CDR3. V lost 5 bases to trimming and J lost 5 bases, with 4 bases between them. Here the CDR3 DNA reads TGTGCCAGCAGCCGTAACAATGAGCAGTTCTTC. Its translation is CASSRNNEQFF.

Ten or more counts support this clone. This chain joins TRBV5-6 and TRBJ1-1, with D possibly TRBD1 on 5 matching bases. The CDR3 loop spans 12 amino acids. The ends were cut back, 4 bases at V and 7 bases at J, with 11 bases in the middle. Germline assignment: CDR1 SGHDT and CDR2 YYEEEE. The CDR3 spells CASSQGRDEAFF. The CDR3, as DNA: TGTGCCAGCAGCCAGGGCAGGGATGAAGCTTTCTTT. Together with reference TRBV5-6 and TRBJ1-1, the CDR3 gives the full variable domain: DAGVTQSPTHLIKTRGQQVTLRCSPKSGHDTVSWYQQALGQGPQFIFQYYEEEERQRGNFPDRFSGHQFPNYSSELNVNALLLGDSALYLCASSQGRDEAFFGQGTRLTVV.

This clone was observed many times. The chain carries TRBV5-1 and TRBJ2-1; 10 bases map to TRBD1. Germline lookup yields CDR1 SGHRS and CDR2 YFSETQ. The CDR3 has 14 residues. V dropped 3 bases and J dropped 8; count of bases not matched to a gene: 5. The CDR3 reads CASSSGQGSDEQFF. Here the CDR3 DNA reads TGCGCCAGCAGCTCGGGACAGGGGAGCGATGAGCAGTTCTTC.

This clone was found many times. CDR3 sequence reads: CASSYEVNTEAFF. The DNA of the CDR3 is TGTGCCAGCAGTTATGAGGTGAACACTGAAGCTTTCTTT. The gene calls are TRBV6-6 and TRBJ1-1; unclear D gene. The CDR3 spans 13 residues. CDR1 is MNHNY, CDR2 SVGAGI, per germline (reference sequence). The V end lost 3 bases, the J end lost 0 bases, and 5 bases lay between the germline ends.

In this sample, this clone turned up many times. The J gene is TRBJ1-5, the V gene TRBV11-2; TRBD1 agrees at 7 bases. The germline gives CDR1 SGHAT, CDR2 FQNNGV. This CDR3 spans 16 amino acids. Trimming removed 3 bases from V and 6 bases from J; junction bases left unmatched: 11. The CDR3 reads CASSFWQGGASQPQHF. CDR3 DNA: TGTGCCAGCAGCTTTTGGCAAGGGGGCGCATCTCAGCCCCAGCATTTT.